Presented here are 32 T cell receptor beta chains from one specimen sequenced in a study of cytomegalovirus exposure and HLA in healthy donors. This PCR relied on a set of 60 Vbeta primers and 13 Jbeta primers. Libraries were prepared by immunoSEQ multiplex PCR; TCRdb keeps only in-frame clonotypes and omits some of them. The sample yields over 100,000 clones, 87% seen once. The sequenced sample consisted of PBMCs. All receptors come from a young woman in good health and CMV-seronegative.

The V gene is TRBV28, the J gene TRBJ2-2; 8 nucleotides line up with TRBD1. The CDR3 length is 15 residues. CDR1 MDHEN and CDR2 SYDVKM come from the germline V gene. The V segment lost 5 bases and the J segment 6 bases; nucleotides outside the gene matches: 8. The CDR3 nucleotides read TGTGCCAGCAGTACACCTAGGACAGGGCCCGGGGAGCTGTTTTTT. Translating gives CASSTPRTGPGELFF.

J is TRBJ2-1 and V is TRBV11-2; 10 bases fit TRBD2. Trimming cost V 8 bases and J 12 bases; bases outside gene matches: 10. CDR3 length: 13 residues. Germline V gene sequence: CDR1 SGHAT, CDR2 FQNNGV. The CDR3 coding sequence is TGTGCCAGCGAATCCAGCGGGGGGGCGCGGCAGTTCTTC. Translation: CASESSGGARQFF.

The chain links TRBV2 to TRBJ2-7, with D possibly matching TRBD2 (5 bases). Between the trimmed V and J ends, which lost 0 bases and 0 bases, there was a span of 15 bases. The CDR3 spans 17 residues. Germline CDR1 is SNHLY and CDR2 is FYNNEI. The CDR3 region is CASSEALLRETSYEQYF. The CDR3, as DNA: TGTGCCAGCAGTGAAGCGCTTCTGAGGGAGACCTCCTACGAGCAGTACTTC. The whole variable domain, filled in from reference TRBV2 and TRBJ2-7, reads EPEVTQTPSHQVTQMGQEVILRCVPISNHLYFYWYRQILGQKVEFLVSFYNNEISEKSEIFDDQFSVERPDGSNFTLKIRSTKLEDSAMYFCASSEALLRETSYEQYFGPGTRLTVT.

The chain combines TRBV7-9 with TRBJ1-2; D is unclear. The CDR3 has 13 residues. V was clipped by 2 bases and J by 4 bases, with 8 bases between them. Looked up from germline, CDR1 is SEHNR and CDR2 is FQNEAQ (reference sequence). CDR3 protein: CASSLRDFYGYTF. The CDR3 coding sequence is TGTGCCAGCAGCTTAAGAGATTTCTATGGCTACACCTTC.

The genes are TRBV2 and TRBJ2-5, with TRBD2 matching over 7 bases. Germline lookup yields CDR1 SNHLY and CDR2 FYNNEI. Trimming at V came to 6 bases and at J to 7 bases, leaving 8 bases not matched to a gene. This CDR3 comprises 13 residues. CDR3 amino acids: CASRNGGGMTQYF. Here the CDR3 DNA reads TGTGCCAGCAGGAATGGGGGGGGGATGACCCAGTACTTC.

A single count supports this clone. The chain carries TRBV28 and TRBJ1-2; possibly TRBD1 for D (5 bases). V was trimmed by 6 bases and J by 6 bases, leaving 14 bases between them. This CDR3 region has 13 residues. CDR1 and CDR2 (germline): MDHEN, SYDVKM. The CDR3 region is CASSITRVHGYTF. The CDR3 region has the DNA TGTGCCAGCAGCATAACCAGGGTTCATGGCTACACCTTC.

The genes are TRBV7-3 and TRBJ1-2; 7 bases map to TRBD1. V dropped 2 bases and J dropped 6; count of bases not matched to a gene: 9. CDR3 length: 15 amino acids. Germline lookup yields CDR1 SGHTA and CDR2 FQGTGA. Here the CDR3 reads CASSLYPGQPNGYTF. The DNA of the CDR3 is TGTGCCAGCAGCTTATATCCGGGACAGCCAAATGGCTACACCTTC.

The chain has TRBV6-6 and TRBJ2-3; TRBD2 is a possible D gene (5 bases). Germline CDR1 is MNHNY and CDR2 is SVGAGI (reference sequence). Trimming left V 4 bases short and J 2 bases short, with 16 bases between. The CDR3 length is 16 residues. CDR3 nucleotide sequence: TGTGCCAGCAGTTGGGCGGCCTCGGGGTACACAGATACGCAGTATTTT. Residues: CASSWAASGYTDTQYF.

This chain joins TRBV5-1 and TRBJ2-1; 9 positions agree with TRBD2. The CDR3 loop spans 16 amino acids. V lost 1 base to trimming and J lost 7 bases; unmatched junction nucleotides: 9. Germline CDR1 SGHRS, CDR2 YFSETQ. CDR3 bases: TGCGCCAGCAGCTTGCCTTCATCGACTAGCGGAAATGAGCAGTTCTTC. It is translated as CASSLPSSTSGNEQFF.

This chain's CDR3 is CASSQGVGLEYNEQFF. The CDR3 DNA sequence: TGTGCCAGCAGCCAAGGAGTTGGACTAGAGTACAATGAGCAGTTCTTC. The chain couples TRBV4-2 to TRBJ2-1; 7 bases agree with TRBD2. Germline-derived CDR1 and CDR2 are LGHNA and YNFKEQ. The ends lost 1 base at V and 4 bases at J; junction bases unmatched: 7. This CDR3 has 16 residues.

This rearrangement joins TRBV7-9 to TRBJ1-2; D is possibly TRBD1 (6 bases). The CDR3 sequence is 14 residues long. Germline assignment: CDR1 SEHNR and CDR2 FQNEAQ (reference sequence). V gave up 4 bases and J gave up 3 bases, with 12 bases separating them. The CDR3 protein is CASSSTGNYYGYTF. The CDR3 nucleotides read TGTGCCAGCAGCTCTACAGGGAATTACTATGGCTACACCTTC. The full variable domain, in which reference TRBV7-9 and TRBJ1-2 provide the parts outside the CDR3, is DTGVSQNPRHKITKRGQNVTFRCDPISEHNRLYWYRQTLGQGPEFLTYFQNEAQLEKSRLLSDRFSAERPKGSFSTLEIQRTEQGDSAMYLCASSSTGNYYGYTFGSGTRLTVV.

V usage is TRBV4-1 and J usage is TRBJ2-2; 7 bases map to TRBD2. The CDR3 runs to 17 residues. The V gene end was trimmed by 0 bases and the J gene end by 6 bases; junction bases not matched to a gene: 10. CDR1 and CDR2 (germline): MGHRA, YSYEKL. The CDR3 spells CASSQEGRLAVAGELFF. The CDR3 nucleotides are TGCGCCAGCAGCCAAGAAGGGAGACTAGCAGTTGCCGGGGAGCTGTTTTTT.

This clone occurred once. The chain recombines TRBV19 with TRBJ2-7, with D uncertain. The CDR3 sequence is 13 residues long. In germline, CDR1 is LNHDA, CDR2 SQIVND (reference sequence). V was cut by 3 bases and J by 3 bases, with 9 bases left in between. CDR3 protein: CASSMSVRYEQYF. CDR3 coding DNA: TGTGCCAGTAGTATGTCCGTGCGCTACGAGCAGTACTTC. Full variable domain (missing parts from reference TRBV19 and TRBJ2-7): DGGITQSPKYLFRKEGQNVTLSCEQNLNHDAMYWYRQDPGQGLRLIYYSQIVNDFQKGDIAEGYSVSREKKESFPLTVTSAQKNPTAFYLCASSMSVRYEQYFGPGTRLTVT.

J is TRBJ1-1 and V is TRBV29-1, with TRBD1 as a possible D gene (5 bases). The V end lost 6 bases, the J end lost 4 bases, and 9 bases lay between the germline ends. From germline, CDR1 is SQVTM and CDR2 ANQGSEA. This CDR3 comprises 11 residues. The CDR3 DNA reads TGCAGCGTAGCCAGGGTCACTGAAGCTTTCTTT. This gives the protein CSVARVTEAFF.

The genes are TRBV2 and TRBJ1-4; tentative D call: TRBD1 (5 bases). Trimming took 5 bases from V and 7 from J, leaving 11 bases between them. The CDR3 covers 13 residues. Per the germline V gene, CDR1 is SNHLY and CDR2 is FYNNEI. The CDR3 reads CASSRGPIEKLFF. The CDR3 DNA follows: TGTGCCAGCAGTAGGGGCCCCATTGAAAAACTGTTTTTT.

This chain uses TRBV2 with TRBJ2-7, with 8 bases matching TRBD1. With V trimmed by 2 bases and J by 2 bases, 8 bases remained unmatched. Germline V gives CDR1 SNHLY, CDR2 FYNNEI. This CDR3 comprises 16 residues. The DNA of the CDR3 is TGTGCCAGCAGTGAACAGGGGGCGGCGAATACCTACGAGCAGTACTTC. The encoded protein is CASSEQGAANTYEQYF. The whole variable domain, remainder taken from reference TRBV2 and TRBJ2-7, is EPEVTQTPSHQVTQMGQEVILRCVPISNHLYFYWYRQILGQKVEFLVSFYNNEISEKSEIFDDQFSVERPDGSNFTLKIRSTKLEDSAMYFCASSEQGAANTYEQYFGPGTRLTVT.

V is TRBV18 and J is TRBJ1-1; 7 bases map to TRBD1. This CDR3 comprises 12 residues. The germline CDR1 and CDR2 sequences are KGHSH and LQKENI. J lost 4 bases, V lost 6 bases, and 2 bases had no gene match. The DNA of the CDR3 is TGTGCCAGCTCGACAGGGCCCACTGAAGCTTTCTTT. Protein product: CASSTGPTEAFF.

The chain employs TRBV6-6 and TRBJ1-2; possible D gene TRBD1, 6 bases. V lost 2 bases to trimming and J lost 8 bases, with 18 bases between them. Germline V gene sequence: CDR1 MNHNY, CDR2 SVGAGI (reference sequence). This CDR3 spans 15 amino acids. The CDR3 loop reads CASSYGNREFGGYTF. The CDR3 DNA reads as TGTGCCAGCAGTTACGGCAACAGGGAATTCGGGGGCTACACCTTC.

V and J are TRBV7-9 and TRBJ1-3; D remains unclear. The CDR3 spans 13 residues. The germline V gene encodes CDR1 SEHNR and CDR2 FQNEAQ (reference sequence). Trimming cost V 11 bases and J 7 bases, with 18 bases left between them. The CDR3 DNA reads as TGTGCCCGGGAGGGTCGGCTCTCCAACACCATATATTTT. Its protein product is CAREGRLSNTIYF.

The rearrangement joins TRBV4-1 to TRBJ1-6; no reliable D call. The CDR3 has 14 amino acids. The germline CDR1 and CDR2 sequences are MGHRA and YSYEKL. Trimming removed 4 bases at V and 10 bases at J, with 14 bases between. CDR3 protein: CASSLQTFRSPLHF. CDR3 coding DNA: TGCGCCAGCAGCCTTCAGACATTCAGATCACCCCTCCACTTT.

The gene calls are TRBV6-6 and TRBJ1-6; 8 nucleotides match TRBD1. The CDR3 is made up of 16 amino acids. With V trimmed by 5 bases and J by 5 bases, 8 bases remained unmatched. Germline loops: CDR1 MNHNY, CDR2 SVGAGI (reference sequence). CDR3 protein: CASSPRDRSHNSPLHF. In nucleotides, the CDR3 is TGTGCCAGCAGTCCCCGGGACAGGTCTCATAATTCACCCCTCCACTTT.

The V call is TRBV28, the J call TRBJ2-1; 12 bases are shared with TRBD2. Germline lookup yields CDR1 MDHEN and CDR2 SYDVKM. The V and J ends lost 7 bases and 9 bases, in that order; junction bases with no gene match: 10. CDR3 length equals 15 residues. The chain's CDR3 is CASTSGLAGSREQFF. Written as DNA, the CDR3 is TGTGCCAGCACCTCCGGACTAGCGGGGTCCCGTGAGCAGTTCTTC.

This clone was picked up a small number of times. The chain carries TRBV5-4 and TRBJ1-1; D is uncertain. Per germline, CDR1 SGHNT and CDR2 YYREEE (reference sequence). The CDR3 contains 14 residues. Trimming stripped 7 bases from V and 0 bases from J, with 13 bases between. The CDR3 loop is CASGRENMNTEAFF. DNA for the CDR3: TGTGCCAGCGGGAGGGAGAACATGAACACTGAAGCTTTCTTT.

The V call is TRBV27, the J call TRBJ1-1; weak D call: TRBD1 (5 bases). The CDR3 is 13 residues long. Deletions cut 6 bases from V and 1 base from J, with 9 bases between. CDR1 MNHEY and CDR2 SMNVEV come from the germline V gene (reference sequence). CDR3 sequence: CASRDTPNTEAFF. The CDR3 DNA sequence: TGTGCCAGCAGGGACACCCCGAACACTGAAGCTTTCTTT.

V usage is TRBV6-6 and J usage is TRBJ2-1; D gene uncertain. Germline V gene data show CDR1 as MNHNY and CDR2 as SVGAGI (reference sequence). The CDR3 is 10 residues long. V was shortened by 8 bases and J by 15 bases, with 14 bases between the two germline ends. This chain's CDR3 is CASGSGHGFF. CDR3 coding DNA: TGTGCCAGCGGATCGGGTCATGGGTTCTTC.

This clone was seen a single time. The chain employs TRBV11-2 and TRBJ2-5; D gene uncertain. The CDR3 length is 11 residues. The V end was cut by 4 bases, the J end by 6 bases, with 6 bases between. Germline CDR1 SGHAT, CDR2 FQNNGV. The CDR3 protein is CASSSGKTQYF. DNA for the CDR3: TGTGCCAGCAGCTCAGGCAAGACCCAGTACTTC.

The V and J genes are TRBV7-2 and TRBJ2-4, with a tentative D call TRBD2 (6 bases). The V end was cut by 1 base, the J end by 12 bases, with 19 bases between. This CDR3 has 15 residues. Germline V gene lookup returns CDR1 SGHTA and CDR2 FQGNSA. This chain's CDR3 is CASSLVGGVDLAQYF. CDR3 coding DNA: TGTGCCAGCAGCTTAGTTGGAGGGGTGGACTTAGCTCAGTACTTC.

The chain recombines TRBV7-3 with TRBJ2-3; the D gene is possibly TRBD2 (7 bases). The CDR3 is 15 amino acids. Between the trimmed V and J ends, which lost 5 bases and 4 bases, there was a span of 16 bases. Germline V lookup: CDR1 SGHTA, CDR2 FQGTGA. Written as DNA, the CDR3 is TGTGCCAGCAGCCTGACCGGGGGGCGCTCAGATACGCAGTATTTT. It translates to CASSLTGGRSDTQYF.

The rearrangement joins TRBV7-7 to TRBJ2-2; D is undetermined. CDR1 is SSHAT, CDR2 FNYEAQ, per germline (reference sequence). V lost 6 bases, J lost 4 bases, and 9 bases lay in between. The CDR3 is 13 amino acids. Here the CDR3 DNA reads TGTGCCAGCAGACCGCTACCCACCGGGGAGCTGTTTTTT. Encoded protein: CASRPLPTGELFF.

This sequence joins TRBV7-9 and TRBJ2-3; 8 bases line up with TRBD1. The CDR3 is 14 residues long. Germline CDR1 is SEHNR and CDR2 is FQNEAQ (reference sequence). V lost 4 bases to trimming and J lost 6 bases; unmatched junction nucleotides: 6. CDR3 sequence reads: CASSSTGATDTQYF. CDR3 nucleotide sequence: TGTGCCAGCAGCTCGACAGGGGCGACGGATACGCAGTATTTT.

The gene calls are TRBV29-1 and TRBJ2-7, with a possible D match to TRBD1 (6 bases). The V and J ends lost 7 bases and 2 bases respectively, with 15 bases between them. Germline V lookup: CDR1 SQVTM, CDR2 ANQGSEA. This CDR3 is 13 amino acids long. DNA of the CDR3: TGCAGCGCCCTGAAGGGGGAAACCTACGAGCAGTACTTC. This translates into CSALKGETYEQYF.

The chain employs TRBV2 and TRBJ2-7; D perhaps matches TRBD1 (5 bases). The germline CDR1 and CDR2 sequences are SNHLY and FYNNEI. The CDR3 contains 13 residues. The ends were cut back, 8 bases at V and 9 bases at J, with 20 bases in the middle. The CDR3, as DNA: TGTGCCAGCGTGGAAAGGGGTCTTGTTGGGCAGTACTTC. Translated, it gives CASVERGLVGQYF.